This TCR beta chain stems from a study of cytomegalovirus exposure and HLA in healthy donors. The CDR3 is 12 amino acids. Trimming shortened V by 4 bases and J by 7 bases, and 7 bases separated the two germline ends. Germline V gives CDR1 MNHNS, CDR2 SASEGT. The PCR used 60 Vbeta and 13 Jbeta primers. Generated by immunoSEQ multiplex PCR, the TCRdb table keeps only in-frame clones and is missing some. The sample yields over 95,000 clones, about 79% seen once. Study outcomes and limitations: There were a few CMV-associated chains whose specificity for CMV antigens was confirmed in vitro. A later analysis showed HLA-associated TCR beta chains outstripping equally common others in clonal expansion. In terms of immune exposure information, only CMV serostatus was available.

A remark on this clone: The antigen is unknown.

This clonotype was obtained from a human donor in good health. The chain couples TRBV6-1 to TRBJ2-2, with D unresolved. The sequencing sample was made of PBMCs. DNA of the CDR3: TGTGCCAGCAGTGCGCGACACGGGGAGCTGTTTTTT. It encodes CASSARHGELFF.